Following are 21 T cell receptor beta chains from one sample sequenced in a study of blood T cells in healthy people across ages (dated by TCRdb to about 2015). Libraries were prepared through 5' RACE. Data came from an Illumina HiSeq 2500. The second PCR ran for about 7 to 11 cycles and used a J-beta primer mix along with a sample-barcoded 5' primer. TCRdb redid the processing of the public reads, applying fastp at Q25 and MiXCR, and retained in-frame beta chains. Rows with one shared CDR3 protein collapse into an entry with the most common genes and DNA. Present in this sample are more than 1,000,000 distinct CDR3 sequences, about 25% of which were seen just once. Around 0.75% of the sample lies in the top ten. The sample was also linked to a second study, of T cells of mothers and their children.

The sample taken for sequencing was blood. The receptor source for this set is a girl aged 2-10 years in good health.

This chain connects TRBV20-1 to TRBJ2-1; TRBD2 aligns across 9 bases. The V segment lost 3 bases and the J segment 1 base; nucleotides outside the gene matches: 4. The CDR3 is made up of 15 amino acids. CDR1 DFQATT and CDR2 SNEGSKA come from the germline V gene (reference sequence). CDR3 protein: CSASLSGGSYNEQFF. In nucleotides, the CDR3 is TGCAGTGCTAGTCTTAGCGGGGGTTCCTACAATGAGCAGTTCTTC.

This clonotype was counted a few times. The rearrangement uses TRBV24-1 and TRBJ2-3; D gene ambiguous. V lost 3 bases and J lost 2, with 5 bases in between. The CDR3 extends over 13 amino acids. Germline V gene data show CDR1 as KGHDR and CDR2 as SFDVKD. The CDR3 region is CATSDTLTDTQYF. The CDR3 DNA follows: TGTGCCACCAGTGATACCCTCACAGATACGCAGTATTTT.

This chain connects TRBV10-3 to TRBJ1-2, with 7 nucleotides matching TRBD1. The ends lost 11 bases at V and 5 bases at J; junction bases unmatched: 11. This CDR3 region has 13 residues. Germline assignment: CDR1 ENHRY and CDR2 SYGVKD. The CDR3 bases are TGTGCCGTCCGGGACAGTAGCAATTATGGCTACACCTTC. Its protein product is CAVRDSSNYGYTF.

This clonotype has just a few counts. The rearrangement joins TRBV29-1 to TRBJ2-4; 7 nucleotides line up with TRBD1. Germline V gene data show CDR1 as SQVTM and CDR2 as ANQGSEA. CDR3 length: 13 residues. After removal of 5 bases from V and 2 bases from J, the junction contained 3 bases not matched to a gene. CDR3 coding DNA: TGCAGCGTTATACAGGGGACCAAAAACATTCAGTACTTC. Translating it yields CSVIQGTKNIQYF.

The chain joins TRBV9 to TRBJ2-3, with 9 bases that match TRBD2. The germline V gene encodes CDR1 SGDLS and CDR2 YYNGEE. The CDR3 is made up of 17 amino acids. Trimming removed 0 bases from V and 6 bases from J; junction bases left unmatched: 11. DNA of the CDR3: TGTGCCAGCAGCGTAGATGCTAGCGGGACGGAGACGGATACGCAGTATTTT. As protein: CASSVDASGTETDTQYF.

This clonotype was found a few times. The chain has TRBV12-3 or TRBV12-4 and TRBJ1-2, with D hard to call. V was cut by 9 bases and J by 7 bases, with 18 bases left in between. The CDR3 totals 13 residues. The CDR3 DNA follows: TGTGCCAGTTTAGGGAGGTTGGTAGGTGGCTACACCTTC. Translation gives CASLGRLVGGYTF.

This chain links TRBV6-2 or TRBV6-3 with TRBJ2-7, with 7 nucleotides matching TRBD1. The junction had 11 bases not matched to a gene; V was cut back by 2 bases and J by 4 bases. Germline CDR1 is MNHEY and CDR2 is SVGEGT. This CDR3 has 16 residues. The CDR3 sequence: CASSYTVGQAHYEQYF. The DNA for the CDR3 is TGTGCCAGCAGTTACACCGTCGGACAGGCCCATTACGAGCAGTACTTC.

The V and J genes are TRBV7-9 and TRBJ2-7, with 10 nucleotides matching TRBD1. The ends lost 5 bases at V and 2 bases at J; junction bases unmatched: 12. Germline lookup yields CDR1 SEHNR and CDR2 FQNEAQ (reference sequence). The CDR3 is made up of 17 amino acids. The CDR3, as DNA: TGTGCCAGCAGCGAGGGGACAGGGGATTGGGGTACCTACGAGCAGTACTTC. As protein: CASSEGTGDWGTYEQYF. The complete variable domain, with remaining parts taken from reference TRBV7-9 and TRBJ2-7, reads DTGVSQNPRHKITKRGQNVTFRCDPISEHNRLYWYRQTLGQGPEFLTYFQNEAQLEKSRLLSDRFSAERPKGSFSTLEIQRTEQGDSAMYLCASSEGTGDWGTYEQYFGPGTRLTVT.

This clonotype showed up just a few times. The chain has TRBV5-1 and TRBJ1-1; D is possibly TRBD1 (5 bases). The CDR3 covers 15 residues. Germline V gene lookup returns CDR1 SGHRS and CDR2 YFSETQ. V lost 7 bases and J 0 bases, leaving 16 bases between the germline ends. The CDR3 here is CASRSSTAMNTEAFF. The CDR3 coding sequence is TGCGCCAGCCGATCTTCGACAGCGATGAACACTGAAGCTTTCTTT.

J is TRBJ2-7 and V is TRBV15, with 10 bases matching TRBD1. After removal of 3 bases from V and 1 base from J, the junction contained 3 bases not matched to a gene. The CDR3 covers 15 residues. Germline V gene data show CDR1 as LNHNV and CDR2 as YYDKDF (reference sequence). The chain's CDR3 is CATSRGQGPSYEQYF. CDR3 nucleotide sequence: TGTGCCACCAGCAGGGGACAGGGGCCATCCTACGAGCAGTACTTC.

In this sample, this clonotype turned up a few times. The chain couples TRBV7-8 to TRBJ2-7; D ambiguous. CDR3 length: 17 amino acids. Between the trimmed V and J ends, which lost 1 base and 0 bases, there was a span of 16 bases. Germline V gene lookup returns CDR1 SGHVS and CDR2 FQNEAQ. The CDR3 DNA follows: TGTGCCAGCAGCTTAGTTCGGACGCTCACCCTCTCCTACGAGCAGTACTTC. It is translated as CASSLVRTLTLSYEQYF.

The chain joins TRBV4-1 to TRBJ2-5, with 10 positions matching TRBD2. The J call may be incorrect, as the DNA end agrees better with TRBJ2-1. The CDR3 is 16 residues long. CDR1 is MGHRA, CDR2 YSYEKL, per germline. CDR3 DNA: TGCGCCAGCAGCCAAGTAGTGGCTAGCGGGGGAGATGAGCAGTTCTTC. Translating gives CASSQVVASGGDEQFF.

This clonotype was seen more than once but under ten times. The gene calls are TRBV29-1 and TRBJ2-6; 8 nucleotides agree with TRBD1. Germline assignment: CDR1 SQVTM and CDR2 ANQGSEA. The ends lost 6 bases at V and 3 bases at J; junction bases unmatched: 4. CDR3 length: 14 amino acids. CDR3 region: CSVSGGDGANVLTF. The CDR3 nucleotides read TGCAGCGTATCAGGGGGCGATGGGGCCAACGTCCTGACTTTC.

V gene TRBV5-1 combines with J gene TRBJ2-2; 8 bases align to TRBD2. The CDR3 length is 16 residues. CDR1 and CDR2 (germline): SGHRS, YFSETQ. V was pared by 2 bases and J by 4 bases, with 7 bases of the junction left unmatched. CDR3 sequence: CASSFTGGLATGELFF. CDR3 nucleotide sequence: TGCGCCAGCAGCTTCACGGGGGGGCTTGCCACCGGGGAGCTGTTTTTT.

V is TRBV4-1 and J is TRBJ2-1, with D possibly TRBD1 on 5 matching bases. The CDR3 sequence is 13 residues long. V lost 3 bases to trimming and J lost 5 bases, with 8 bases between them. Germline V gives CDR1 MGHRA, CDR2 YSYEKL. DNA for the CDR3: TGCGCCAGCAGCCAGGGGCCCGACAATGAGCAGTTCTTC. This encodes CASSQGPDNEQFF.

This CDR3 reads CASSFTTTLRIETQYF. The CDR3, as DNA: TGTGCCAGCAGCTTTACTACGACATTGAGGATAGAGACCCAGTACTTC. This chain uses TRBV7-2 with TRBJ2-5; D unclear. The CDR3 covers 16 residues. Germline CDR1 is SGHTA and CDR2 is FQGNSA. Trimming took off 3 bases at V and 4 bases at J, with 18 bases between the two ends.

This clonotype was seen a handful of times. The chain couples TRBV20-1 to TRBJ1-5; D perhaps matches TRBD1 (5 bases). V was shortened by 6 bases and J by 7 bases, with 13 bases between the two germline ends. There are 12 residues in the CDR3. The V gene's germline CDR1 is DFQATT and CDR2 SNEGSKA (reference sequence). The DNA of the CDR3 is TGCAGTGCACGGGGGAGAAGCCAGCCCCAGCATTTT. Protein: CSARGRSQPQHF.

The chain is built from TRBV10-3 and TRBJ2-5; 10 bases fit TRBD2. The closer fit of TRBJ2-7 to the DNA end suggests the J call may be wrong. CDR1 ENHRY and CDR2 SYGVKD come from the germline V gene. The CDR3 consists of 17 residues. CDR3 residues: CAISESSTSGPRAEQYF. The CDR3, as DNA: TGTGCCATCAGTGAGTCGTCGACTAGCGGGCCACGGGCCGAGCAGTACTTC.

This clonotype appeared a few times. The rearrangement links TRBV3-1 to TRBJ2-5, with D possibly TRBD1 on 6 matching bases. The CDR3 length is 15 residues. Germline CDR1 is LGHDT and CDR2 is YNNKEL (reference sequence). With 5 bases removed from V and 0 bases from J, the gap between germline ends came to 13 bases. Here the CDR3 DNA reads TGTGCCAGCAGCTTCGGACAGTCGTACCAAGAGACCCAGTACTTC. It specifies CASSFGQSYQETQYF.

In its sample, this clonotype was seen once. The V call is TRBV4-1, the J call TRBJ1-1, with D possibly TRBD1 on 6 matching bases. V was clipped by 4 bases and J by 1 base, with 13 bases between them. Germline CDR1 reads MGHRA; CDR2 reads YSYEKL. The CDR3 is 15 amino acids. The CDR3 region is CASSPKQGSNTEAFF. CDR3 in DNA: TGCGCCAGCAGCCCTAAACAGGGCTCGAACACTGAAGCTTTCTTT.

J is TRBJ2-5 and V is TRBV29-1, with D unclear. The J call could be wrong; TRBJ2-7 is a better fit for the DNA end. CDR3 length equals 13 residues. Germline V lookup: CDR1 SQVTM, CDR2 ANQGSEA. Here the CDR3 reads CSVESDTDYEQYF. CDR3 nucleotide sequence: TGCAGCGTTGAAAGCGACACCGACTACGAGCAGTACTTC.